This TCR beta chain was recorded in a study of OX40 agonist ivuxolimab in advanced cancers. Some clones are missing from TCRdb's copy, which holds only in-frame ones; the method was immunoSEQ multiplex PCR. This table holds tens of thousands of clones, around nine tenths found once. Trimming took 0 bases from V and 4 from J, leaving 6 bases between them. The CDR3 extends over 13 amino acids. CDR1 and CDR2 (germline): KGHSH, LQKENI. The chain employs TRBV18 and TRBJ1-1; D is ambiguous. This clonotype was obtained from an adult with an advanced solid tumor such as melanoma, head and neck, liver or kidney cancer. The specimen comprised CD4+ or CD8+ T cells sorted from blood, sampled in a trial of the OX40 agonist ivuxolimab. CDR3 DNA sequence: TGTGCCAGCTCACCACCACCGGGCACTGAAGCTTTCTTT. Protein product: CASSPPPGTEAFF.